This T cell receptor (beta chain) was identified in a study of tumor-infiltrating lymphocytes in primary liver carcinoma. As for the study in general: Patients, male and female, were 30 to 69 years old.

Total RNA amounting to around 530 ng was the source from which TCR beta cDNA was made with a constant-region primer. Libraries of TCR beta came from three nested multiplex PCR rounds with slightly modified ARM-PCR. It was with TRBV1-TRBV30 forward primers and a C-beta reverse primer that the first two PCR rounds were run, at around 11 cycles each. MiXCR was run by TCRdb on the multiplex PCR reads, yielding one entry per CDR3 protein. Of about 210,000 distinct CDR3 sequences in the sample, roughly two thirds were seen once. CDR1 is SGHAT, CDR2 FQDESV, per germline (reference sequence). The CDR3 has 14 residues. Both blood RNA, taken from unsorted whole blood, and germline DNA were extracted. Before any surgery took place, approximately 4 milliliters of peripheral blood were collected. About this clonotype: A junction boundary mismatches the germline segment, possibly from a read error.

Material: peripheral blood. The source of this sequence is a woman aged 55-70 years with primary liver carcinoma and hepatitis B virus infection. V is TRBV11-1 and J is TRBJ1-1, with 8 bases that match TRBD1. CDR3: CTSSLGRGLNEAFF. The CDR3 region has the DNA TGTACCAGCAGCCTAGGCAGGGGGCTTAATGAAGCTTTCTTT. The variable domain in full, completed from reference TRBV11-1 and TRBJ1-1, reads EAEVAQSPRYKITEKSQAVAFWCDPISGHATLYWYRQILGQGPELLVQFQDESVVDDSQLPKDRFSAERLKGVDSTLKIQPAELGDSAMYLCTSSLGRGLNEAFFGQGTRLTVV.